These 12 T cell receptor beta chains were sequenced from one sample in a study of cytomegalovirus exposure and HLA in healthy donors. In the PCR, 60 Vbeta and 13 Jbeta primers were used. Clones were sequenced by immunoSEQ multiplex PCR, and TCRdb holds only the in-frame ones, with some missing. The sample yields 150,000 to 200,000 clones, around 87% seen once. Sequenced: PBMCs. The receptors stem from a woman between 18 and 29 years old in good health and CMV-seronegative.

As for this clone: At one boundary the junction diverges from the germline segment, which might be a read error. The CDR3: CASSRLAGAQETQYF. CDR3 coding DNA: TGTGCTAGCAGCCGACTAGCGGGGGCTCAAGAGACCCAGTACTTC. This chain joins TRBV7-7 and TRBJ2-5; 12 positions agree with TRBD2. The CDR3 contains 15 residues. CDR1 SSHAT and CDR2 FNYEAQ come from the germline V gene (reference sequence).

The V gene is TRBV27, the J gene TRBJ1-2; no clear D gene. The V gene lost 3 bases and the J gene lost 8 bases, with 13 bases spanning the gap. Germline V gene data show CDR1 as MNHEY and CDR2 as SMNVEV (reference sequence). The CDR3 loop spans 13 amino acids. The CDR3 region has the DNA TGTGCCAGCAGTTTTGGGAGAGGGTACGGCTACACCTTC. Its translation: CASSFGRGYGYTF.

This chain joins TRBV27 and TRBJ1-2; 8 bases agree with TRBD1. Trimming at V came to 0 bases and at J to 8 bases, leaving 8 bases not matched to a gene. CDR3 length: 15 residues. Germline CDR1 reads MNHEY; CDR2 reads SMNVEV (reference sequence). DNA of the CDR3: TGTGCCAGCAGTTTATCGGGGACAGGTCCGGGAGGCTACACCTTC. This codes for CASSLSGTGPGGYTF.

This clone has just one count. The chain couples TRBV7-8 to TRBJ1-2, with D tentatively TRBD1 (6 bases). The CDR3 extends over 13 amino acids. Germline CDR1 reads SGHVS; CDR2 reads FQNEAQ. V dropped 5 bases and J dropped 2 bases, with 9 bases sitting between them. CDR3 in DNA: TGTGCCAGCAGCCCCGACAGGAACTATGGCTACACCTTC. This sequence encodes CASSPDRNYGYTF.

This clone was seen a single time. This sequence joins TRBV10-3 and TRBJ1-2; TRBD1 agrees at 10 bases. The CDR3 extends over 13 amino acids. The germline gives CDR1 ENHRY, CDR2 SYGVKD. V lost 11 bases to trimming and J lost 3 bases; unmatched junction nucleotides: 6. The CDR3 coding sequence is TGTGCCGGAGGGGACAGGGGATACTATGGCTACACCTTC. Translated, it gives CAGGDRGYYGYTF.

The genes are TRBV5-4 and TRBJ2-5, with unresolved D. V lost 3 bases, J lost 1 base, and 7 bases lay in between. The CDR3 length is 13 residues. CDR1 is SGHNT and CDR2 is YYREEE in the germline V gene (reference sequence). The CDR3 protein is CASSYTGQETQYF. CDR3 coding DNA: TGTGCCAGCAGCTATACGGGCCAAGAGACCCAGTACTTC.

The chain recombines TRBV5-8 with TRBJ2-1, with 8 bases fitting TRBD2. Germline V gives CDR1 SGHTS, CDR2 YDEGEE. With V trimmed by 9 bases and J by 7 bases, 12 bases remained unmatched. This CDR3 comprises 14 residues. The CDR3 bases are TGTGCCACCCGACGGGGGGGCGGCCCTAATGAGCAGTTCTTC. Translated, it gives CATRRGGGPNEQFF.

The CDR3 nucleotides read TGTGCCAGCAGCGTAGCGACTAGCGGACCCTACAATGAGCAGTTCTTC. Translated, it gives CASSVATSGPYNEQFF. V and J are TRBV9 and TRBJ2-1, with 9 bases matching TRBD2. V shed 0 bases, J shed 2 bases, and the junction held 3 bases outside the gene matches. The CDR3 spans 16 residues. CDR1 is SGDLS and CDR2 is YYNGEE in the germline V gene.

The chain has TRBV5-1 and TRBJ1-2; D possibly corresponds to TRBD1 (5 bases). The V end was cut by 0 bases, the J end by 3 bases, with 15 bases between. The CDR3 length is 16 residues. Germline V gene data show CDR1 as SGHRS and CDR2 as YFSETQ. The CDR3 sequence: CASSLGPSRVDYGYTF. CDR3 bases: TGCGCCAGCAGCTTGGGCCCTTCCAGGGTCGACTATGGCTACACCTTC.

The chain combines TRBV11-3 with TRBJ1-1; no reliable D call. This CDR3 is 15 amino acids long. The V and J ends lost 2 bases and 0 bases respectively, with 10 bases between them. CDR1 and CDR2 (germline): SGHNT, YENEEA. The CDR3 DNA sequence: TGTGCCAGCAGCTTAAGGGAGTCCATGAACACTGAAGCTTTCTTT. As protein: CASSLRESMNTEAFF.

The chain's CDR3 is CATSQARGIQPQHF. The DNA for the CDR3 is TGTGCCACCAGCCAGGCGAGGGGGATCCAGCCCCAGCATTTT. The chain is built from TRBV15 and TRBJ1-5, with a tentative D call TRBD1 (6 bases). The CDR3 contains 14 residues. V gave up 5 bases and J gave up 7 bases, with 15 bases separating them. Germline lookup yields CDR1 LNHNV and CDR2 YYDKDF (reference sequence).

This chain uses TRBV7-6 with TRBJ1-6; D ambiguous. The CDR3 has 13 residues. Trimming removed 0 bases from V and 9 bases from J, with 6 bases in between. CDR1 and CDR2 (germline): SGHVS, FNYEAQ. CDR3 sequence (DNA): TGTGCCAGCAGCTTAGCCCCGGGTTCACCCCTCCACTTT. Translating gives CASSLAPGSPLHF.